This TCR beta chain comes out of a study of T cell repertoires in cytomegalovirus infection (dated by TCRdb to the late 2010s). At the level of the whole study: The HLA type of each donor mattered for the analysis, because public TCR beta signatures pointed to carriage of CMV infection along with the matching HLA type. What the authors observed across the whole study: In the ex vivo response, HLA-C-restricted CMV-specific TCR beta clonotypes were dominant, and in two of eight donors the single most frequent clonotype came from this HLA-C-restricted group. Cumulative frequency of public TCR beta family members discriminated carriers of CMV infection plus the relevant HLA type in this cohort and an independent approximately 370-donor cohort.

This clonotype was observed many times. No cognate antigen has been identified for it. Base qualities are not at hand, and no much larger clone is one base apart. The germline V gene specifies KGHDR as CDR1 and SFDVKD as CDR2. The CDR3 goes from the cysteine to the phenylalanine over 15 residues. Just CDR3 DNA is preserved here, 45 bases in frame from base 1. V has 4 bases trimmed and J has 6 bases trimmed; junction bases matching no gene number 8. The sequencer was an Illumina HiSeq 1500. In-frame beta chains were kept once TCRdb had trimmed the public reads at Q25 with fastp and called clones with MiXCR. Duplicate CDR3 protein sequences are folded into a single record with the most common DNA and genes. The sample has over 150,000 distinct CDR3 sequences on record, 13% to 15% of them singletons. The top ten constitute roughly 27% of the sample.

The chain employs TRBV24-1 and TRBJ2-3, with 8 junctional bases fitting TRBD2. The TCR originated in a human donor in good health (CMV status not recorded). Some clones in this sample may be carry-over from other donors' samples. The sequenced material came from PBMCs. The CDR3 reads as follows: CATSDPGGPGDTQYF. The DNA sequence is TGTGCCACCAGTGACCCGGGGGGGCCGGGGGATACGCAGTATTTT.